One sample yielded the 8 T cell receptor beta chains listed below, sequenced in a study of blood T cell repertoires in COVID-19. The method was immunoSEQ multiplex PCR; TCRdb's version includes in-frame clones alone and lacks a portion of them. Here the sample spans some 110,000 clones, less than 90% being singletons. Sequences were obtained from peripheral blood. These receptor sequences come from a man aged 25-45 years with acute or convalescent COVID-19.

This clone was observed a single time. This chain connects TRBV9 to TRBJ2-3; TRBD2 matches 10 bases. V dropped 7 bases and J dropped 2; count of bases not matched to a gene: 4. This CDR3 has 14 residues. Germline V gene lookup returns CDR1 SGDLS and CDR2 YYNGEE. The CDR3 loop reads CASASGGFTDTQYF. CDR3 nucleotide sequence: TGTGCCAGCGCTAGCGGGGGATTCACAGATACGCAGTATTTT.

The chain is built from TRBV6-2 or TRBV6-3 and TRBJ1-1; no firm D call. Germline V CDR1 and CDR2: MNHEY, SVGEGT. This CDR3 is 14 amino acids long. With 4 bases removed from V and 0 bases from J, the gap between germline ends came to 9 bases. For the CDR3, the DNA is TGTGCCAGCAGTTCCCCCTTTATGAACACTGAAGCTTTCTTT. Translated, it gives CASSSPFMNTEAFF.

This clone was seen more than once but under ten times. The chain couples TRBV7-3 to TRBJ2-3; 7 positions match TRBD1. This CDR3 spans 14 amino acids. V lost 3 bases, J lost 7 bases, and 7 bases stayed unmatched. Germline assignment: CDR1 SGHTA and CDR2 FQGTGA. CDR3 DNA sequence: TGTGCCAGCAGCTTTGCCCAGGGGGAGAATACGCAGTATTTT. This codes for CASSFAQGENTQYF.

This clone was detected a few times. The chain couples TRBV10-3 to TRBJ1-2; 9 nucleotides match TRBD1. Germline values: CDR1 ENHRY, CDR2 SYGVKD. The V segment lost 11 bases and the J segment 2 bases; nucleotides outside the gene matches: 6. The CDR3 contains 13 residues. The CDR3 DNA sequence: TGTGCCGTCCGGACAGGGGAAAACTATGGCTACACCTTC. It encodes CAVRTGENYGYTF.

V gene TRBV4-2 combines with J gene TRBJ1-4; 12 nucleotides line up with TRBD1. The CDR3 sequence is 19 residues long. The trim removed 0 bases at V and 4 bases at J, leaving 9 bases unmatched. The germline CDR1 and CDR2 sequences are LGHNA and YNFKEQ. The CDR3 region has the DNA TGTGCCAGCAGCCAAGATCCATCGGGACAGGGGGCGTTTAATGAAAAACTGTTTTTT. Its protein product is CASSQDPSGQGAFNEKLFF.

The chain carries TRBV10-3 and TRBJ1-6; 7 bases fit TRBD1. The CDR3 length is 16 residues. From germline, CDR1 is ENHRY and CDR2 SYGVKD. V lost 2 bases and J lost 3; bases outside the gene matches: 4. The CDR3 region is CAISESRDSYNSPLHF. CDR3 DNA sequence: TGTGCCATCAGTGAGAGCCGGGACAGCTATAATTCACCCCTCCACTTT.

The rearrangement uses TRBV24-1 and TRBJ2-2; weak D call: TRBD1 (6 bases). Trimming pared 4 bases from V and 5 bases from J, leaving 10 bases between. CDR1 is KGHDR, CDR2 SFDVKD, per germline. The CDR3 loop spans 14 amino acids. The CDR3 sequence: CATSDPRGTGELFF. In DNA, the CDR3 is TGTGCCACCAGTGACCCCAGGGGTACCGGGGAGCTGTTTTTT.

V usage is TRBV10-2 and J usage is TRBJ2-2; TRBD1 might be the D (6 bases). The germline CDR1 and CDR2 sequences are WSHSY and SAAADI. The CDR3 has 12 residues. The germline V and J ends were trimmed by 5 bases and 6 bases, with 7 bases remaining between them. The CDR3 DNA reads TGCGCCAGCAGTACAGGGCCCGGGGAGCTGTTTTTT. Its protein is CASSTGPGELFF.